The present TCR beta chain was sequenced within a study of blood T cell repertoires in COVID-19. Overall study context: Whether acute or convalescent, the COVID-19 samples came from the United States, Italy and Spain. In each case, the material was cDNA or gDNA derived from T cells, B-cell-depleted T cells, or PBMCs.

Study processing details: Reference gene primer amplification yielded estimated nucleated cell counts. Clones were read by immunoSEQ multiplex PCR, and TCRdb kept only the in-frame ones, dropping some. V and J calls and clone size are those listed in that table; D and trimming were worked out from the DNA. Among around 67,000 clones listed, about four fifths were seen once. This clone occurred a few times. Germline V gene lookup returns CDR1 KGHSH and CDR2 LQKENI. CDR3 length: 15 amino acids. The ends were cut back, 1 base at V and 3 bases at J, with 13 bases in the middle. This TCR was recovered from a man aged 65-85 years with acute or convalescent COVID-19. Sequencing was performed on peripheral blood. This sequence joins TRBV18 and TRBJ2-7, with a possible D match to TRBD2 (6 bases). CDR3 DNA: TGTGCCAGCTCACCACAGCCGGGAGCCATCTACGAGCAGTACTTC. Translated: CASSPQPGAIYEQYF.